Listed below are T cell receptor beta chains from one sample, sequenced in a study of shared clonotypes between healthy human individuals. TCRdb keeps only in-frame clones here, not all; method: immunoSEQ multiplex PCR. The sample shows about 2.1 million clones, 80% to 95% of them seen only once. Sequencing was done on a sample of naive CD8+ T cells from PBMCs. These receptors were collected from a young man in good health. Some clones in this sample may be carry-over from other donors' samples. Each CDR3 is given with its conserved first and last residue. The D gene is left open where the match is weak. Clone size is not always given. Where it is, it says once, few, many or a class for expanded clones.

D	V	size	J	DNA	CDR3
-	TRBV7-9	-	TRBJ2-1	TGTGCCAGCAGCTTAGTTGCGGTTGGGGTTGAGCAGTTCTTC	CASSLVAVGVEQFF
TRBD1	TRBV13	-	TRBJ2-3	TGTGCCAGCAGGGACAGGGGGCCAGGAGATACGCAGTATTTT	CASRDRGPGDTQYF
-	TRBV4-3	-	TRBJ2-3	TGCGCCAGCAGCCAAGTGCGAGGGGGCACAGATACGCAGTATTTT	CASSQVRGGTDTQYF
TRBD2	TRBV9	-	TRBJ2-5	TGTGCCAGCAGCACCCCCAGGACTAGCGGGAGTCGAGGACGAGAGACCCAGTACTTC	CASSTPRTSGSRGRETQYF
TRBD1	TRBV25-1	-	TRBJ2-7	TGTGCCAGCACCGAAGGGACAGGTACCTACGAGCAGTACTTC	CASTEGTGTYEQYF
TRBD1	TRBV4-1	once	TRBJ1-3	TGCGCCAGCAGCCAGGACCGAACAGGGGCAGGAAACACCATATATTTT	CASSQDRTGAGNTIYF
TRBD1	TRBV4-3	-	TRBJ1-1	TGCGCCAGCAGCCAAGAGGGGAAAAAACAGGGGTGGGGAACTGAAGCTTTCTTT	CASSQEGKKQGWGTEAFF
-	TRBV11-2	-	TRBJ1-3	TGTGCCAGCAGCTTTCAACGGGGCTCTGGAAACACCATATATTTT	CASSFQRGSGNTIYF
-	TRBV9	few	TRBJ1-1	TGTGCCAGCAGCGTAGGAGGCAACCCAGCTGAAGCTTTCTTT	CASSVGGNPAEAFF
-	TRBV6-1	-	TRBJ1-1	TGTGCCAGCAGTGATCGACAGAACACTGAAGCTTTCTTT	CASSDRQNTEAFF
-	TRBV27	once	TRBJ2-6	TGTGCCAGCAGTTTTACAGGGATCTCTGGGGCCAACGTCCTGACTTTC	CASSFTGISGANVLTF
-	TRBV6-5	-	TRBJ2-2	TGTGCCAGCAGTAAGGGGACATACACCGGGGAGCTGTTTTTT	CASSKGTYTGELFF
-	TRBV6-1	-	TRBJ2-7	TGTGCCAGCAGTGAAATGGGTCCCTCGGCTAGCTCCTACGAGCAGTACTTC	CASSEMGPSASSYEQYF
-	TRBV25-1	-	TRBJ1-2	TGTGCCAGCAGTGACCCCAACAGGAAGGGGAACTATGGCTACACCTTC	CASSDPNRKGNYGYTF
TRBD1	TRBV4-3	-	TRBJ1-2	TGCGCCAGCAGCCCAAGGACCCCAGGTCAGGGGGCGTTACGCTGGGGCTACACCTTC	CASSPRTPGQGALRWGYTF
-	TRBV7-2	-	TRBJ2-1	TGTGCCAGCAGCCCCCGGGCTAATGAGCAGTTCTTC	CASSPRANEQFF
TRBD1	TRBV19	-	TRBJ2-7	TGTGCCAGTAGTGGTACAGGGGCCCCCTACGAGCAGTACTTC	CASSGTGAPYEQYF
-	TRBV7-3	-	TRBJ1-2	TGTGCCAGCAGCTTATCTTTGTTGAGGGCCTATGGCTACACCTTC	CASSLSLLRAYGYTF
-	TRBV5-6	once	TRBJ1-5	TGTGCCAGCAGCTGGCGGGGGGCGGTGAGCAATCAGCCCCAGCATTTT	CASSWRGAVSNQPQHF
-	TRBV10-3	-	TRBJ1-2	TGTGCCATCAGTGAGGGGGGGATATATGGCTACACCTTC	CAISEGGIYGYTF
-	TRBV10-3	-	TRBJ2-1	TGTGCCATCAGTGAGTCAAAAGGGGCCTACAATGAGCAGTTCTTC	CAISESKGAYNEQFF
-	TRBV9	-	TRBJ1-5	TGTGCCAGCAGCGTAGGGCCATATAGCAATCAGCCCCAGCATTTT	CASSVGPYSNQPQHF
-	TRBV2	few	TRBJ1-2	TGTGCCAGCAGGGGCCGGGACCTCTCATCCACCTCCTTC	CASRGRDLSSTSF
TRBD1	TRBV9	-	TRBJ1-4	TGTGCCAGCAGCGTAGCAGGGGGCGCGGAAAAACTGTTTTTT	CASSVAGGAEKLFF
TRBD2	TRBV2	-	TRBJ2-2	TGTGCCAGCATAGCTAGCGGGACGCCCGAGGAGCTGTTTTTT	CASIASGTPEELFF
-	TRBV7-2	once	TRBJ1-1	TGTGCCAGCAGCTTAATGGTTTCGGGGACTGAAGCTTTCTTT	CASSLMVSGTEAFF
-	TRBV7-2	-	TRBJ2-7	TGTGCCAGCAGCTGGGGGACGCGTGAGCAGTACTTC	CASSWGTREQYF
-	TRBV2	-	TRBJ1-3	TGTGCCAGCAGTGGCTGGGGGGATCTTGGTGGAAACACCATATATTTT	CASSGWGDLGGNTIYF
-	TRBV7-3	-	TRBJ2-1	TGTGCCAGCAGCTTATCGTGGGCCAGGTACAATGAGCAGTTCTTC	CASSLSWARYNEQFF
TRBD2	TRBV28	-	TRBJ2-5	TGTGCCAGCAGCCCAGATGGGACTAGGATTTACCAAGAGACCCAGTACTTC	CASSPDGTRIYQETQYF
-	TRBV19	-	TRBJ1-4	TGTGCCAGTAGTAACCGTCGACAGAATGAAAAACTGTTTTTT	CASSNRRQNEKLFF
-	TRBV10-1	once	TRBJ2-7	TGCGCCAGCAGCCTGCCAGGGCCGAGAGACACCGCCTACGAGCAGTACTTC	CASSLPGPRDTAYEQYF
-	TRBV11-2	-	TRBJ2-1	TGTGCCAGCAGCTTATTCGCAGGGGGGCATGAGCAGTTCTTC	CASSLFAGGHEQFF
TRBD1	TRBV27	-	TRBJ2-7	TGTGCCAGCAACAAAAGGACAGGCTCCTACGAGCAGTACTTC	CASNKRTGSYEQYF
-	TRBV27	-	TRBJ2-3	TGTGCCAGCAGTCTACAGGATACAGATACGCAGTATTTT	CASSLQDTDTQYF
-	TRBV5-6	-	TRBJ1-1	TGTGCCAGCAGCTCCCCAGGGAAATCCACTGAAGCTTTCTTT	CASSSPGKSTEAFF
-	TRBV5-5	-	TRBJ1-5	TGTGCCAGCAGCTCTACCTCGGGTTGGGGCAATCAGCCCCAGCATTTT	CASSSTSGWGNQPQHF
TRBD1	TRBV7-9	few	TRBJ2-7	TGTGCCAGCAGCTTCCCCAGCGCAGGGGGCAAGTCGGGGCAGTACTTC	CASSFPSAGGKSGQYF